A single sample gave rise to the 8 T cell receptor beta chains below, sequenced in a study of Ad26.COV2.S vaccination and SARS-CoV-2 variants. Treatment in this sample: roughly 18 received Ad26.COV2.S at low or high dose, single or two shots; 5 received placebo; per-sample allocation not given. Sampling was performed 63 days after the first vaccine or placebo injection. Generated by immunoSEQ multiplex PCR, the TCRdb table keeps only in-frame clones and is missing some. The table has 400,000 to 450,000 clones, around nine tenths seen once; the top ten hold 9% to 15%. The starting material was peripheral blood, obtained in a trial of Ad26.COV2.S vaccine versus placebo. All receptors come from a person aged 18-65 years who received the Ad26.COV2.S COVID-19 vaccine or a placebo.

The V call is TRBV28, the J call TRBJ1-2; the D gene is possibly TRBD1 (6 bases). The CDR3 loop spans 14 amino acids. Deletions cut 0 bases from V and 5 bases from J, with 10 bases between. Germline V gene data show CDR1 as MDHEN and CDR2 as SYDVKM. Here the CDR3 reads CASSLWAGEYGYTF. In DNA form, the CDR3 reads TGTGCCAGCAGTTTATGGGCAGGGGAGTATGGCTACACCTTC.

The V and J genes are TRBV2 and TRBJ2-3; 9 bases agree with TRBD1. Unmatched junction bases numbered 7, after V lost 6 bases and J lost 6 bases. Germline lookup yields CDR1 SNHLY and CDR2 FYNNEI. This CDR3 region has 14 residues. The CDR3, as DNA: TGTGCCAGCAGCCCCGGGACAGGGACGGATACGCAGTATTTT. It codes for CASSPGTGTDTQYF.

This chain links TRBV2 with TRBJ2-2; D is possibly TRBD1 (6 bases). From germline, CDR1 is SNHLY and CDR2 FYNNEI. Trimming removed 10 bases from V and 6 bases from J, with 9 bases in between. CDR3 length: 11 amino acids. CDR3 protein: CANRASGELFF. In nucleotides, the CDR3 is TGTGCCAACAGGGCCTCCGGGGAGCTGTTTTTT.

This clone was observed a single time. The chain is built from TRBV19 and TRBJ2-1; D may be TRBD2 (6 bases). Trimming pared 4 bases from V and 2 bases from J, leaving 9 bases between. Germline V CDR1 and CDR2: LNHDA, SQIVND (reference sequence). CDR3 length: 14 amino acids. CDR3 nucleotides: TGTGCCAGTAGTAGCCTAGCGACCTACAATGAGCAGTTCTTC. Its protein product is CASSSLATYNEQFF.

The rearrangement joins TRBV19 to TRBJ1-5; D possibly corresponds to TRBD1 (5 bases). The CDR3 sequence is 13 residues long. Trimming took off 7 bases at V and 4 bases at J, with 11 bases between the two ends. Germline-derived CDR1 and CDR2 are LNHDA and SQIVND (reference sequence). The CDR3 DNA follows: TGTGCCAGTACCCCGAGGGGAAATCAGCCCCAGCATTTT. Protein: CASTPRGNQPQHF.

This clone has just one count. The CDR3 sequence is CASSPPWPGASNQPQHF. CDR3 DNA: TGTGCCAGCAGCCCCCCTTGGCCGGGCGCTAGCAATCAGCCCCAGCATTTT. This sequence joins TRBV11-2 and TRBJ1-5; D unclear. Germline CDR1 is SGHAT and CDR2 is FQNNGV. This CDR3 is built from 17 residues. Trimming took 5 bases from V and 0 from J, leaving 17 bases between them.

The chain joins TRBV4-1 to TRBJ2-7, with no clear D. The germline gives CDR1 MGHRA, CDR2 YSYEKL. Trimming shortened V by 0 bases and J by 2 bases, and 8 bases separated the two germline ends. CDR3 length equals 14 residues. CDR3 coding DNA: TGCGCCAGCAGCCAAGATCCGGCCCCCTACGAGCAGTACTTC. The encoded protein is CASSQDPAPYEQYF.

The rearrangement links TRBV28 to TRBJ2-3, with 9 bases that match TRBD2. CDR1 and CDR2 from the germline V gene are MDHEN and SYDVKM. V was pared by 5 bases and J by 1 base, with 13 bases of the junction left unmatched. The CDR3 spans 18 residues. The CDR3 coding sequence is TGTGCCAGCAGTCCCTGGGGTAGCGGGAGCGGGGGCACAGATACGCAGTATTTT. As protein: CASSPWGSGSGGTDTQYF. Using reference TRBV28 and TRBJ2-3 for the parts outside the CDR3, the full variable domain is DVKVTQSSRYLVKRTGEKVFLECVQDMDHENMFWYRQDPGLGLRLIYFSYDVKMKEKGDIPEGYSVSREKKERFSLILESASTNQTSMYLCASSPWGSGSGGTDTQYFGPGTRLTVL.